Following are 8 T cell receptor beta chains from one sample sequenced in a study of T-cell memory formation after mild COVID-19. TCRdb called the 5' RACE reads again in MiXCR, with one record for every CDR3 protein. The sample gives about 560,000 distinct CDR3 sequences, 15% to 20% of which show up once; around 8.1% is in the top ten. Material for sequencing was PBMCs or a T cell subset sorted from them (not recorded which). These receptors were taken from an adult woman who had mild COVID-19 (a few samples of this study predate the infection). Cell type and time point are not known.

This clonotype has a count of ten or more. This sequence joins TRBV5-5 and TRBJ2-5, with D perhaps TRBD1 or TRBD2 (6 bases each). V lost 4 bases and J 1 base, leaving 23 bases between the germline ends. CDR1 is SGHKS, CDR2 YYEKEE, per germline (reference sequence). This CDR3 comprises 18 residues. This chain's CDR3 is CASSPSPGWGASQETQYF. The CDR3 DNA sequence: TGTGCCAGCAGCCCTTCCCCTGGATGGGGGGCGTCCCAAGAGACCCAGTACTTC.

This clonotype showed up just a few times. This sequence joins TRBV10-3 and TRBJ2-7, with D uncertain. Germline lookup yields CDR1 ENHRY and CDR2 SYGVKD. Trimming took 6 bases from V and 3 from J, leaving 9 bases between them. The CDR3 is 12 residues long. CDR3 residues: CAISPDGYEQYF. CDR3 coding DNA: TGTGCCATCAGCCCCGATGGCTACGAGCAGTACTTC.

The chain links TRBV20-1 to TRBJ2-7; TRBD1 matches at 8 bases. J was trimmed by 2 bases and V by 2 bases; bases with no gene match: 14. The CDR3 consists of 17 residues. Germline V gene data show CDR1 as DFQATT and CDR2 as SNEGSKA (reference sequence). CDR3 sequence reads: CSARPDRVYISPYEQYF. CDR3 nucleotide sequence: TGCAGTGCTAGACCGGACAGGGTCTATATCTCCCCCTACGAGCAGTACTTC.

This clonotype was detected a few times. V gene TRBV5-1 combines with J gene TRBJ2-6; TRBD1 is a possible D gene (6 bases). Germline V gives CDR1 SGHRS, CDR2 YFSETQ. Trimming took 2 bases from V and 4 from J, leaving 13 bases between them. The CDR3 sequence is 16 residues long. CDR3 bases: TGCGCCAGCAGCTTTCTACAGGGCTCCGGGGCCAACGTCCTGACTTTC. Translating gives CASSFLQGSGANVLTF. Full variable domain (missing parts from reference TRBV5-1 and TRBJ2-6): KAGVTQTPRYLIKTRGQQVTLSCSPISGHRSVSWYQQTPGQGLQFLFEYFSETQRNKGNFPGRFSGRQFSNSRSEMNVSTLELGDSALYLCASSFLQGSGANVLTFGAGSRLTVL.

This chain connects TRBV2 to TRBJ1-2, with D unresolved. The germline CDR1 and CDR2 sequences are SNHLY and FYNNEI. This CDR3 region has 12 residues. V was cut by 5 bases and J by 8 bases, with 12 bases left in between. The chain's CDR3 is CASSREGFGYTF. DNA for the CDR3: TGTGCCAGCAGTCGGGAAGGGTTCGGCTACACCTTC.

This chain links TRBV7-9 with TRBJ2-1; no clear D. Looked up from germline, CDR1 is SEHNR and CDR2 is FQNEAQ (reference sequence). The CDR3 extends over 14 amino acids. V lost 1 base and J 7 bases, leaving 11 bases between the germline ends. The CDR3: CASSLDFPRNEQFF. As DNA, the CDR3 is TGTGCCAGCAGCTTAGATTTCCCCCGTAATGAGCAGTTCTTC.

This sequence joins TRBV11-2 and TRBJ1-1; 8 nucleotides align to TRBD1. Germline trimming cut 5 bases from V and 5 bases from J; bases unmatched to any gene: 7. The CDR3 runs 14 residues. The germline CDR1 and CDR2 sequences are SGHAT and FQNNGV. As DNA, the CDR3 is TGTGCCAGCAGCCAGCGACAGGGGAGGACTGAAGCTTTCTTT. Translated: CASSQRQGRTEAFF.

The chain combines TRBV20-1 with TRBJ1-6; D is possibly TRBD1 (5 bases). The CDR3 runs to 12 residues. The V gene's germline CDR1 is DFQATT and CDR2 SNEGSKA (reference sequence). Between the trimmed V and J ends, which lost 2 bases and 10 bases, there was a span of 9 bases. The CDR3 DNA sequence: TGCAGTGCTAGACAGGGATCCTCACCCCTCCACTTT. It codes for CSARQGSSPLHF.